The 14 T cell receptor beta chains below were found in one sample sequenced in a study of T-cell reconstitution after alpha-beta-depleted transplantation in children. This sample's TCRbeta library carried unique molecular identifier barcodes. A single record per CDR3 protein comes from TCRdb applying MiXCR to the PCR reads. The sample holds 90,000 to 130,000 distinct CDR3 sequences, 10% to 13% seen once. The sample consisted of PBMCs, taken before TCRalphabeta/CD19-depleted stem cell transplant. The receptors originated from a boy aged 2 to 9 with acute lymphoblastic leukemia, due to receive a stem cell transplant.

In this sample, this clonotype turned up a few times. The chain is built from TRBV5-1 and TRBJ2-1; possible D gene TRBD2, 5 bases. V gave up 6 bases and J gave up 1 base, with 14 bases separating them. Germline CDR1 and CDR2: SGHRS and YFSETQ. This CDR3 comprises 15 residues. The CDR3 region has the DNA TGCGCCAGCAAGGACTCCCCATGGTCCTACAATGAGCAGTTCTTC. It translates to CASKDSPWSYNEQFF.

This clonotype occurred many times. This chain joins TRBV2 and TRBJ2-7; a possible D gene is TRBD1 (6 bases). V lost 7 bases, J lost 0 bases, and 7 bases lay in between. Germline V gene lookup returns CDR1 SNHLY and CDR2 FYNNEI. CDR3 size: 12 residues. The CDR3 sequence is CASNRASYEQYF. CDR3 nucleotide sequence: TGTGCCAGCAACAGGGCCTCCTACGAGCAGTACTTC.

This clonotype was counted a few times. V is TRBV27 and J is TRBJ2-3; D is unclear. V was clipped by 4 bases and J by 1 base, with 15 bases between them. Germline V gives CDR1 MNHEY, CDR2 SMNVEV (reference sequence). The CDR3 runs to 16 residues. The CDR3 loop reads CASSSYPIRGTDTQYF. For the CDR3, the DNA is TGTGCCAGCAGTTCGTATCCGATCCGGGGCACAGATACGCAGTATTTT.

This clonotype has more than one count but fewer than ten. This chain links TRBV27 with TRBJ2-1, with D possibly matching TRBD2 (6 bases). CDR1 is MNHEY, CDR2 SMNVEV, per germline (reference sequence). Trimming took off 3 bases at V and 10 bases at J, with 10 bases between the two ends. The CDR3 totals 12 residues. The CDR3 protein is CASSLRRGEQFF. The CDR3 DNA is TGTGCCAGCAGTTTGCGGCGGGGAGAGCAGTTCTTC.

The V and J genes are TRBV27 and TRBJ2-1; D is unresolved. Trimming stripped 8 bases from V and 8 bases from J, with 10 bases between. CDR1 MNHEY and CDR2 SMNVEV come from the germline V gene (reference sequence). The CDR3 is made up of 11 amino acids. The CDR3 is CASSWLDEQFF. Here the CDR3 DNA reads TGTGCCAGCTCCTGGCTTGATGAGCAGTTCTTC.

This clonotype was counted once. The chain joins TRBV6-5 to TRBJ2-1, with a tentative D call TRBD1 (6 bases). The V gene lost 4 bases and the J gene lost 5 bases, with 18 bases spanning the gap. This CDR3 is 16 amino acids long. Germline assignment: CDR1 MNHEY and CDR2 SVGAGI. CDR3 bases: TGTGCCAGCAGTTCCGGACGACAGGCGGCTCACAATGAGCAGTTCTTC. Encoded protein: CASSSGRQAAHNEQFF.

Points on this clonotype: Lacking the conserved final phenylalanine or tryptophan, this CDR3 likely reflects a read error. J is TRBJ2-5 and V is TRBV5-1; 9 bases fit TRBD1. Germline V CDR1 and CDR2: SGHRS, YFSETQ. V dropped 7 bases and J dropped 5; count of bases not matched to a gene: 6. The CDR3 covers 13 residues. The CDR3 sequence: CASSNRGQETQYY. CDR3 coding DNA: TGCGCCAGCTCGAACAGGGGGCAGGAGACCCAGTACTAC.

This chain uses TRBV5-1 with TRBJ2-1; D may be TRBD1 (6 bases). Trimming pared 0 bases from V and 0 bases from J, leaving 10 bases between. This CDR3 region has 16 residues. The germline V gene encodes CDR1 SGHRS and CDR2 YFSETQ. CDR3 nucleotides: TGCGCCAGCAGCTTGGGGCAGGGGAGCTCCTACAATGAGCAGTTCTTC. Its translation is CASSLGQGSSYNEQFF.

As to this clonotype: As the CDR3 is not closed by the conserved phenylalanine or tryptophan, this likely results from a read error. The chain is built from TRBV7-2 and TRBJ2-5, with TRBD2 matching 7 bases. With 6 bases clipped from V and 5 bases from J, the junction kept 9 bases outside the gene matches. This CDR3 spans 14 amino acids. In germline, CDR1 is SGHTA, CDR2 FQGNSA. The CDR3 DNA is TGTGCCAGCAGTACTCGTCGGGGAGGGGAGACCCAGTACTGC. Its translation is CASSTRRGGETQYC.

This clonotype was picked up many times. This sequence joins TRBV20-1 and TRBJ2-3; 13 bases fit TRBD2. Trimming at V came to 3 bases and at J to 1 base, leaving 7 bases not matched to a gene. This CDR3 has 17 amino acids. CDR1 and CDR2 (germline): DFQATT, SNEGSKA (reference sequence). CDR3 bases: TGCAGTGCTAGCTGGACTAGCGGGAGTTCAGGCACAGATACGCAGTATTTT. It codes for CSASWTSGSSGTDTQYF.

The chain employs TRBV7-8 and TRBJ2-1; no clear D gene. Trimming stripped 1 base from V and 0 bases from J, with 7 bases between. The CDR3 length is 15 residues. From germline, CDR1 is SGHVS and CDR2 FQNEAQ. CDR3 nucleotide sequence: TGTGCCAGCAGCTTAGATAGCCTCTCCTACAATGAGCAGTTCTTC. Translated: CASSLDSLSYNEQFF.

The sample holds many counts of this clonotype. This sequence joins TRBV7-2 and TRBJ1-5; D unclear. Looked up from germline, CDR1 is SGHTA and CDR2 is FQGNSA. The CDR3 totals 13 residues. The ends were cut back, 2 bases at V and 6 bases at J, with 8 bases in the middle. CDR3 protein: CASSLIKGQPQHF. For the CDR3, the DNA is TGTGCCAGCAGCTTAATCAAAGGTCAGCCCCAGCATTTT.

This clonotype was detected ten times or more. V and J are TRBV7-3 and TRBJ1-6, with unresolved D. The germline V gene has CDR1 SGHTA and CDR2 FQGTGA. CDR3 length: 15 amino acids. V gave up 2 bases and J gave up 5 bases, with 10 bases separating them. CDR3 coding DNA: TGTGCCAGCAGCTTATCGCCGGCGGATAATTCACCCCTCCACTTT. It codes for CASSLSPADNSPLHF.

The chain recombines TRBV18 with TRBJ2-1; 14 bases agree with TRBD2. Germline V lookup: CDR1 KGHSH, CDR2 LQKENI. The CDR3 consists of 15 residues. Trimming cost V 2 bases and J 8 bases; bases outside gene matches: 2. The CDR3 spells CASSPRTSGRHEQFF. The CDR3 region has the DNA TGTGCCAGCTCACCAAGGACTAGCGGGAGGCATGAGCAGTTCTTC.